Below are 24 T cell receptor beta chains sequenced from a single sample in a study of tumor and adjacent non-tumor tissue in lung cancer. No cell sorting was done before RNA was extracted from the tissue. Three rounds of nested PCR, following a modified ARM-PCR protocol, produced the TCRbeta library. TCRdb itself ran the multiplex PCR reads through MiXCR, one entry per CDR3 protein. The repertoire holds 65,000 to 70,000 distinct CDR3 sequences, with just under 60% as singletons. The sample taken for sequencing was lung tumor tissue. The receptors come from a man between 45 and 60 years old with non-small cell lung cancer.

Remarks on this clonotype: The junction and the germline gene differ at one end; a read error may be behind it. The rearrangement links TRBV7-9 to TRBJ2-3; perhaps TRBD2 as D (6 bases). The CDR3 extends over 16 amino acids. Per the germline V gene, CDR1 is SEHNR and CDR2 is FQNEAQ (reference sequence). DNA of the CDR3: TGTGCCAGTAGCTTAGCGACAAGGGAGGACACAGATACGCAGTATTTT. Its translation is CASSLATREDTDTQYF.

The J gene is TRBJ2-1, the V gene TRBV7-9; possibly TRBD1 for D (6 bases). The CDR3 sequence is 14 residues long. Germline V gives CDR1 SEHNR, CDR2 FQNEAQ (reference sequence). With 5 bases removed from V and 6 bases from J, the gap between germline ends came to 14 bases. In nucleotides, the CDR3 is TGTGCCAGCAGCCCGTTAGTAGGGGGCAATGAGCAGTTCTTC. It yields the protein CASSPLVGGNEQFF.

This clonotype was detected only a few times. Sequence at one end of the junction differs from germline and may be a read error. The chain joins TRBV6-5 to TRBJ1-5; D is perhaps TRBD1 (5 bases). CDR3 length: 15 amino acids. The V gene's germline CDR1 is MNHEY and CDR2 SVGAGI. DNA of the CDR3: TGCGCCAGCAGTTACACGTCAGGGCAGGATCAGCCCCAGCAATTT. It specifies CASSYTSGQDQPQQF.

Of note for this clonotype: No conserved phenylalanine or tryptophan ends this CDR3, so it is likely a read error. The rearrangement links TRBV11-2 to TRBJ2-3; 9 positions agree with TRBD2. The germline V gene encodes CDR1 SGHAT and CDR2 FQNNGV. With V trimmed by 1 base and J by 2 bases, 13 bases remained unmatched. The CDR3 sequence is 19 residues long. The CDR3 sequence is CASSLALAGSPSPTDTQYL. The CDR3 DNA reads TGTGCCAGCAGCTTAGCACTAGCGGGCTCTCCCTCCCCCACAGATACGCAGTATTTA.

This chain connects TRBV5-6 to TRBJ2-7; TRBD1 matches at 7 bases. Trimming took 4 bases from V and 0 from J; bases not matched to a gene: 7. Germline assignment: CDR1 SGHDT and CDR2 YYEEEE. The CDR3 consists of 15 residues. The CDR3 region is CASSMDRKHSYEQYF. DNA for the CDR3: TGTGCCAGCAGCATGGACAGGAAGCACTCCTACGAGCAGTACTTC.

In this sample, this clonotype is medium-sized (0.01 to 0.1%). The gene calls are TRBV11-1 and TRBJ1-1, with D perhaps TRBD1 (5 bases). The CDR3 spans 14 residues. With 2 bases removed from V and 1 base from J, the gap between germline ends came to 8 bases. The germline CDR1 and CDR2 sequences are SGHAT and FQDESV (reference sequence). The CDR3 reads CASSLITGNTEAFF. CDR3 coding DNA: TGTGCCAGCAGCTTAATAACAGGGAACACTGAAGCTTTCTTT.

This clonotype has a handful of counts. Germline is not matched at one junction end, which may reflect a read error. The V gene is TRBV4-2, the J gene TRBJ2-7; 7 nucleotides agree with TRBD1. Per germline, CDR1 LGHNA and CDR2 YNFKEQ. The CDR3 loop spans 15 amino acids. CDR3: CVSSQAVTGSYEQYF. For the CDR3, the DNA is TGTGTCAGCAGTCAAGCGGTGACAGGGTCCTACGAGCAGTACTTC.

Concerning this clonotype itself: This may be a read error: a much more frequent sequence differs by one nucleotide. The chain combines TRBV28 with TRBJ1-2, with D hard to call. Trimming took 3 bases from V and 3 from J, leaving 5 bases between them. The CDR3 totals 12 residues. In germline, CDR1 is MDHEN, CDR2 SYDVKM. In DNA form, the CDR3 reads TGTGCCAGCAGTTTGCTATACTATGGCTACACCTTC. Its translation is CASSLLYYGYTF.

The J gene is TRBJ2-7, the V gene TRBV5-1, with TRBD2 matching over 13 bases. Trimming at V came to 4 bases and at J to 7 bases, leaving 8 bases not matched to a gene. The CDR3 sequence is 15 residues long. The V gene's germline CDR1 is SGHRS and CDR2 YFSETQ. CDR3 residues: CASSDRTSGSWEQYF. The CDR3, as DNA: TGCGCCAGCAGCGACCGGACTAGCGGGAGTTGGGAGCAGTACTTC.

Details on this clonotype: The conserved phenylalanine or tryptophan is not found at the CDR3 terminus, so this likely reflects a read error. This chain uses TRBV29-1 with TRBJ2-2; TRBD1 matches 8 bases. Germline lookup yields CDR1 SQVTM and CDR2 ANQGSEA. The CDR3 extends over 16 amino acids. The CDR3 DNA is TGCAGCGTTCTCGGGACAGGACCTTCGAACATCGGGGAGCTGTTTATT. It yields the protein CSVLGTGPSNIGELFI.

CDR3 loop: CASSPGMLQETQYF. The CDR3 coding sequence is TGCGCCAGCAGCCCCGGGATGTTACAAGAGACCCAGTACTTC. V gene TRBV5-1 combines with J gene TRBJ2-5; D perhaps matches TRBD2 (5 bases). V was shortened by 4 bases and J by 2 bases, with 12 bases between the two germline ends. This CDR3 contains 14 residues. Germline V CDR1 and CDR2: SGHRS, YFSETQ.

This clonotype came up a few times. This may arise from a read error, as a much more abundant clone is one base away. The conserved phenylalanine or tryptophan is not found at the CDR3 terminus, so this likely reflects a read error. CDR3 protein: CASSWAGTHKSYNEQFS. The CDR3, as DNA: TGTGCCAGCAGCTGGGCCGGGACACATAAATCCTACAATGAGCAGTTCTCC. V is TRBV7-9 and J is TRBJ2-1; tentatively, D is TRBD1 (6 bases). Per the germline V gene, CDR1 is SEHNR and CDR2 is FQNEAQ (reference sequence). V was shortened by 4 bases and J by 1 base, with 17 bases between the two germline ends. The CDR3 has 17 residues.

The chain employs TRBV20-1 and TRBJ1-6; D remains unclear. Deletions cut 5 bases from V and 10 bases from J, with 24 bases between. The CDR3 is made up of 16 amino acids. Per germline, CDR1 DFQATT and CDR2 SNEGSKA (reference sequence). CDR3: CSAPAPPGPKTSPLHF. CDR3 sequence (DNA): TGCAGTGCTCCTGCCCCCCCCGGGCCCAAAACCTCACCCCTCCACTTT.

As concerns this clonotype: A much larger clone differs from this one at a single base, so this may be a read error. The chain recombines TRBV5-5 with TRBJ2-2; the D gene is possibly TRBD1 (6 bases). Per germline, CDR1 SGHKS and CDR2 YYEKEE (reference sequence). The CDR3 totals 17 residues. CDR3 loop: CTSSLIPGHSNTGELFF. For the CDR3, the DNA is TGTACCAGCAGCTTGATCCCGGGACATTCTAACACCGGGGAGCTGTTTTTT.

The V call is TRBV12-3 or TRBV12-4, the J call TRBJ1-5; 9 bases agree with TRBD1. Unmatched junction bases numbered 8, after V lost 8 bases and J lost 6 bases. The CDR3 has 14 residues. The CDR3 spells CASGETGGSQPQHF. Written as DNA, the CDR3 is TGTGCCAGCGGCGAAACAGGGGGCAGTCAGCCCCAGCATTTT.

This chain uses TRBV11-1 with TRBJ2-1; tentative D call: TRBD1 (6 bases). Germline V lookup: CDR1 SGHAT, CDR2 FQDESV (reference sequence). V shed 2 bases and J shed 5 bases, with 19 bases lying between them. The CDR3 runs 17 residues. CDR3 nucleotides: TGTGCCAGCAGCTTAAGAGTCCCGCCGACAGGAGACAATGAGCAGTTCTTC. The encoded protein is CASSLRVPPTGDNEQFF.

This clonotype was detected a few times. A read error may explain this, as a much larger clone is one base away. The chain employs TRBV6-2 or TRBV6-3 and TRBJ2-7; D is ambiguous. From germline, CDR1 is MNHEY and CDR2 SVGEGT. The CDR3 runs to 14 residues. This CDR3 reads CASSFGIGNYDQYF. The CDR3 bases are TGTGCCAGCAGTTTCGGCATAGGGAATTACGATCAGTACTTC.

The J gene is TRBJ1-6, the V gene TRBV5-4, with D tentatively TRBD1 (6 bases). The CDR3 has 16 residues. The V gene's germline CDR1 is SGHNT and CDR2 YYREEE (reference sequence). The ends were cut back, 4 bases at V and 0 bases at J, with 11 bases in the middle. The CDR3 nucleotides are TGTGCCAGCAGCCAGGGGCAGCGCTCCTATAATTCACCCCTCCACTTT. Protein: CASSQGQRSYNSPLHF.

The chain recombines TRBV29-1 with TRBJ2-7; TRBD1 matches at 9 bases. V shed 8 bases and J 6 bases; nucleotides not matched to a gene: 20. The CDR3 extends over 16 amino acids. The germline CDR1 and CDR2 sequences are SQVTM and ANQGSEA. The CDR3 DNA follows: TGCAGCACCAACCTGGAACAGGGGGCAATTCTCTCCGAGCAGTACTTC. This codes for CSTNLEQGAILSEQYF.

Note on this clonotype: Germline is not matched at one junction end, which may reflect a read error. The genes are TRBV11-2 and TRBJ1-3; D is perhaps TRBD1 (5 bases). This CDR3 has 18 amino acids. Germline values: CDR1 SGHAT, CDR2 FQNNGV. The CDR3 protein is CASSLVFTQGEGSHTLYF. CDR3 nucleotides: TGTGCCAGCAGTTTAGTATTCACCCAGGGCGAGGGGAGTCACACCTTATATTTT.

This clonotype was detected a few times. The CDR3 carries no conserved terminal phenylalanine or tryptophan, so it likely arises from a read error. The V call is TRBV11-2, the J call TRBJ1-6; perhaps TRBD1 as D (6 bases). V gave up 3 bases and J gave up 15 bases, with 24 bases separating them. The CDR3 length is 16 residues. Germline V gives CDR1 SGHAT, CDR2 FQNNGV. CDR3: CASSFSGHNYNLLLHL. The CDR3 region has the DNA TGTGCCAGCAGCTTCTCGGGACACAACTATAATTTACTCCTCCACTTG.

About this clonotype: This may stem from a read error, because a much larger clone lies one nucleotide away. V usage is TRBV5-4 and J usage is TRBJ2-1; D is undetermined. Germline loops: CDR1 SGHNT, CDR2 YYREEE (reference sequence). This CDR3 has 13 amino acids. The DNA for the CDR3 is TGTGCCAGCAACTTGGCCGAGAAGGTTGGGCAGTTCTTC. Encoded protein: CASNLAEKVGQFF.

DNA for the CDR3: TGTGCCAGCAGCTTGGGCGGGACTCAGGGAGAGCAGTACTTC. Its protein is CASSLGGTQGEQYF. This chain uses TRBV5-6 with TRBJ2-7; maybe TRBD2 (6 bases). Trimming took off 0 bases at V and 7 bases at J, with 14 bases between the two ends. The CDR3 has 14 residues. Germline V gene lookup returns CDR1 SGHDT and CDR2 YYEEEE.

This rearrangement joins TRBV12-3 or TRBV12-4 to TRBJ2-5; 10 bases line up with TRBD2. V lost 7 bases to trimming and J lost 4 bases; unmatched junction nucleotides: 9. The CDR3 extends over 15 amino acids. The CDR3 loop is CASTGSGGSGETQYF. As DNA, the CDR3 is TGTGCCAGCACTGGTAGCGGGGGGTCGGGAGAGACCCAGTACTTC.